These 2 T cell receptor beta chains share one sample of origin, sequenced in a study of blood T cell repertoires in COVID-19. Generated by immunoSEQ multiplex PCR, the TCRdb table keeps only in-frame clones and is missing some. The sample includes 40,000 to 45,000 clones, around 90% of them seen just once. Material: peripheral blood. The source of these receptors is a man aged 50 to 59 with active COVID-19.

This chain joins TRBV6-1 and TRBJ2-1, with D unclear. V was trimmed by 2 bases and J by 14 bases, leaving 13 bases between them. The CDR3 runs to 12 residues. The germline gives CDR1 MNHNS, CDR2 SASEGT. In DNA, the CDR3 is TGTGCCAGCAGTGAATGGGCAGTAGTAGAGTTCTTC. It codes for CASSEWAVVEFF.

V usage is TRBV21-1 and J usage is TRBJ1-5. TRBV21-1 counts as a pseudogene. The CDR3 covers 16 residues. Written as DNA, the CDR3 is TGTGCCAGCAGCAAAGTAAAGGAGCCCAATGATCAGCCCCAGCATTTT. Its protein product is CASSKVKEPNDQPQHF.